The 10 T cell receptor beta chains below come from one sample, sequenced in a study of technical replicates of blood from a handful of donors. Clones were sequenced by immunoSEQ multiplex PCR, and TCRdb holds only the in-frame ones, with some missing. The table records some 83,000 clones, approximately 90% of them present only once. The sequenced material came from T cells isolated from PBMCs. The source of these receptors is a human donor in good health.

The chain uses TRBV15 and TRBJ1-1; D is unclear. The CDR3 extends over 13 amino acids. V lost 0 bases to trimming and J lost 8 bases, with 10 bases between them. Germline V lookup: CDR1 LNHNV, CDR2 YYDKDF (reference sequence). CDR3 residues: CATSRDGGWEAFF. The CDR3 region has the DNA TGTGCCACCAGCAGAGACGGCGGGTGGGAAGCTTTCTTT.

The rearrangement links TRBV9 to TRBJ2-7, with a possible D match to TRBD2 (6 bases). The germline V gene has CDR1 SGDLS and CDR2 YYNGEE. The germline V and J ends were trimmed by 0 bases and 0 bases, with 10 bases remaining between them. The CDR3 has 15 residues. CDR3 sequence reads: CASSVGAGSSYEQYF. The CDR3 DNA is TGTGCCAGCAGCGTAGGCGCCGGGAGCTCCTACGAGCAGTACTTC. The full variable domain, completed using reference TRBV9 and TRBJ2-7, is DSGVTQTPKHLITATGQRVTLRCSPRSGDLSVYWYQQSLDQGLQFLIQYYNGEERAKGNILERFSAQQFPDLHSELNLSSLELGDSALYFCASSVGAGSSYEQYFGPGTRLTVT.

The CDR3 sequence is CASSPPGQGANGYTF. The CDR3 nucleotides read TGCGCCAGCAGCCCACCGGGACAGGGAGCGAATGGCTACACCTTC. This chain uses TRBV4-1 with TRBJ1-2; 9 bases are a match to TRBD1. The trim removed 4 bases at V and 6 bases at J, leaving 9 bases unmatched. Germline values: CDR1 MGHRA, CDR2 YSYEKL. The length of the CDR3 is 15 residues.

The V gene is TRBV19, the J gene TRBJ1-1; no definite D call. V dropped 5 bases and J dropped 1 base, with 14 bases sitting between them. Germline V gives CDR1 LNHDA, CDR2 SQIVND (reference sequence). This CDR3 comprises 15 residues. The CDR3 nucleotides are TGTGCCAGTAGTCCGGCGACATTGTCGAACACTGAAGCTTTCTTT. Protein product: CASSPATLSNTEAFF.

CDR3 amino acids: CASSSSSGGAYGYTF. CDR3 DNA sequence: TGTGCCAGCAGCTCGTCATCAGGGGGCGCTTATGGCTACACCTTC. V is TRBV5-6 and J is TRBJ1-2, with 8 nucleotides matching TRBD1. With V trimmed by 3 bases and J by 5 bases, 9 bases remained unmatched. The CDR3 consists of 15 residues. Germline CDR1 and CDR2: SGHDT and YYEEEE.

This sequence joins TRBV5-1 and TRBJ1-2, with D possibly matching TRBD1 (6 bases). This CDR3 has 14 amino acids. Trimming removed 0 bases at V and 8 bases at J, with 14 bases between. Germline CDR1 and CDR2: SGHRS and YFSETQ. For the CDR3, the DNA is TGCGCCAGCAGCTTGGACTCCACGGGGGGCGGCTACACCTTC. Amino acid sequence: CASSLDSTGGGYTF.

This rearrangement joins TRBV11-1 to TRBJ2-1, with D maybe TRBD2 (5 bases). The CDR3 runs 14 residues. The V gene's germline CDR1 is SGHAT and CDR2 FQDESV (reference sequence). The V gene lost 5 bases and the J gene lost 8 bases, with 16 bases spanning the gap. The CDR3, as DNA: TGTGCCAGCAGCCCAAGGCCCCTAGCTTATGAGCAGTTCTTC. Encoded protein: CASSPRPLAYEQFF.

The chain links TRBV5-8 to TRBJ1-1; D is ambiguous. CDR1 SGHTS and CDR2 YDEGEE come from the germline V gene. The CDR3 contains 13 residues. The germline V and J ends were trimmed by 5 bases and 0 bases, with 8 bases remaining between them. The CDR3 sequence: CASSSEMNTEAFF. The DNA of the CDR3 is TGTGCCAGCAGTTCGGAGATGAACACTGAAGCTTTCTTT.

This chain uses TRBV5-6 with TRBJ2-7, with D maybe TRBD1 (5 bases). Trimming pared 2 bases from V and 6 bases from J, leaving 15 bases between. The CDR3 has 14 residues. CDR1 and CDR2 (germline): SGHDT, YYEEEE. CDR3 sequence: CASSFQGGLSEQYF. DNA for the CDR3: TGTGCCAGCAGCTTCCAGGGCGGTCTTAGCGAGCAGTACTTC. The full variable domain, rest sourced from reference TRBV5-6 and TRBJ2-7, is DAGVTQSPTHLIKTRGQQVTLRCSPKSGHDTVSWYQQALGQGPQFIFQYYEEEERQRGNFPDRFSGHQFPNYSSELNVNALLLGDSALYLCASSFQGGLSEQYFGPGTRLTVT.

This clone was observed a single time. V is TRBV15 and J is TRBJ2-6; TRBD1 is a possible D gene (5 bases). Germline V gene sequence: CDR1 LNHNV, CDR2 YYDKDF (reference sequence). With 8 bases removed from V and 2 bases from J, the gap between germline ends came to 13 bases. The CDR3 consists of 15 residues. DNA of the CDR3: TGTGCCACCTCAACTCAGGGAACTGGGGCCAACGTCCTGACTTTC. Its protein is CATSTQGTGANVLTF.